The entry below describes one TCR beta chain. Original analysis: Amplified reference gene primers provided the basis for estimating nucleated cell counts. Clones were sequenced by immunoSEQ multiplex PCR, and TCRdb holds only the in-frame ones, with some missing. That table is the source of V, J and clone size, and D and trimming were worked out from the DNA. The table lists tens of thousands of clones, 90% of them singletons, with more than 1.5% in the top ten. This entry belongs to a study of blood T cell repertoires in COVID-19. Sequencing was done on a sample of peripheral blood. This receptor was obtained from a man aged 60 to 75 with acute or convalescent COVID-19.

The CDR3, as DNA: TGTGCCAGCAGTTCCGGCGGGACTAGCGGCAGCCACGAGCAGTACTTC. This translates into CASSSGGTSGSHEQYF. This chain joins TRBV27 and TRBJ2-7; 11 bases are shared with TRBD2. Germline CDR1 reads MNHEY; CDR2 reads SMNVEV (reference sequence). The CDR3 spans 16 residues. V lost 4 bases, J lost 5 bases, and 10 bases stayed unmatched.